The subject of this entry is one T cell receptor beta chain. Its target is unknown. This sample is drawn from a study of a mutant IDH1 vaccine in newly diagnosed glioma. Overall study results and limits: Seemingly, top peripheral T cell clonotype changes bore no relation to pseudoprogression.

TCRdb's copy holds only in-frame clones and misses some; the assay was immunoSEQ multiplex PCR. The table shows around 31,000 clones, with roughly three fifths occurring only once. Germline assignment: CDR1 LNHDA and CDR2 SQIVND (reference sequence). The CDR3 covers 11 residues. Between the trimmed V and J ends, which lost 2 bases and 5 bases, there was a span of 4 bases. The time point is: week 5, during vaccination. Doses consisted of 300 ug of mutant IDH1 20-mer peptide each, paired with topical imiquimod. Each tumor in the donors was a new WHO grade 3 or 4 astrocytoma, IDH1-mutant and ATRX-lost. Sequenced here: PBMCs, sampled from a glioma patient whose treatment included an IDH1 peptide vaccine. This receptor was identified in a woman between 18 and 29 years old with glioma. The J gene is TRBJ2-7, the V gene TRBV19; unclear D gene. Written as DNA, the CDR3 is TGTGCCAGTAGTATAACCCACGAGCAGTACTTC. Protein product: CASSITHEQYF.